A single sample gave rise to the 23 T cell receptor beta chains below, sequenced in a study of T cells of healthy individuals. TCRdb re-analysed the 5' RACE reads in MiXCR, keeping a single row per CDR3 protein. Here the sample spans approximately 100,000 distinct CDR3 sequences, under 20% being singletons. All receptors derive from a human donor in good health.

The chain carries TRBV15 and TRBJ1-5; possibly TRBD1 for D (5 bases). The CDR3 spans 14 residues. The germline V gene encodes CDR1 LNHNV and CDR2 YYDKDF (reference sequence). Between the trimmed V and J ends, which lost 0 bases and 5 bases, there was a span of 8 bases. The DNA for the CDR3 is TGTGCCACCAGCAGAGAAATCAGGGATCAGCCCCAGCATTTT. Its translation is CATSREIRDQPQHF. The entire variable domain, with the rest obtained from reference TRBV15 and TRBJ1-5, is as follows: DAMVIQNPRYQVTQFGKPVTLSCSQTLNHNVMYWYQQKSSQAPKLLFHYYDKDFNNEADTPDNFQSRRPNTSFCFLDIRSPGLGDTAMYLCATSREIRDQPQHFGDGTRLSIL.

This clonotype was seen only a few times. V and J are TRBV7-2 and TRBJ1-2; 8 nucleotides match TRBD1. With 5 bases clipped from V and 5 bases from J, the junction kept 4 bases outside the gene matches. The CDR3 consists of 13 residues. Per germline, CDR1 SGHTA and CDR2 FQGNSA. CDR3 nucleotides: TGTGCCAGCAGCGCCGGACAGGGTTATGGCTACACCTTC. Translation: CASSAGQGYGYTF.

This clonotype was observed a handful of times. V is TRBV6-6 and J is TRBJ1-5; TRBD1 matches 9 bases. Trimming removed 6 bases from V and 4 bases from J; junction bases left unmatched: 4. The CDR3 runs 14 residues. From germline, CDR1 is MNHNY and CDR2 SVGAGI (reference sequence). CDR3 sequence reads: CASSVQGANQPQHF. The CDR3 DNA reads TGTGCCAGCAGCGTACAGGGGGCAAATCAGCCCCAGCATTTT.

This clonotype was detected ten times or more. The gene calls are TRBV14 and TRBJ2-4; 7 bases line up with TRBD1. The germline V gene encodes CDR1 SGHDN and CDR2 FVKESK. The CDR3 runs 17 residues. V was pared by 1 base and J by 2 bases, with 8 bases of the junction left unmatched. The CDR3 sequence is CASSQASRQGPKNIQYF. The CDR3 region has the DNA TGTGCCAGCAGCCAAGCGTCCAGACAGGGACCCAAAAACATTCAGTACTTC.

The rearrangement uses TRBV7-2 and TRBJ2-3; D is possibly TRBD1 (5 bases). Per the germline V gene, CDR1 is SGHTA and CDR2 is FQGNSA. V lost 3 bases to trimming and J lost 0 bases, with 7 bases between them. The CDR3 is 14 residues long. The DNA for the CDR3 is TGTGCCAGCAGCTTTGGGGCTAGCACAGATACGCAGTATTTT. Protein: CASSFGASTDTQYF.

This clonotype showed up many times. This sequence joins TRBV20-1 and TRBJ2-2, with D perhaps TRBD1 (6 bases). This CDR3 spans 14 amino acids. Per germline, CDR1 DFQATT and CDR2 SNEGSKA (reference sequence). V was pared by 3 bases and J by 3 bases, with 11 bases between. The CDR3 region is CSARGQGYTGELFF. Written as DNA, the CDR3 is TGCAGTGCTAGGGGGCAGGGGTACACCGGGGAGCTGTTTTTT.

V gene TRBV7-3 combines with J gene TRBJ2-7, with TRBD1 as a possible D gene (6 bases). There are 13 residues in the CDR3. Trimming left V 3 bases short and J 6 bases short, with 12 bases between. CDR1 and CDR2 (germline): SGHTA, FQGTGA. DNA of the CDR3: TGTGCCAGCAGCTTGGACAGCAGATTCGAGCAGTACTTC. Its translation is CASSLDSRFEQYF.

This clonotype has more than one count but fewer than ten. CDR3 nucleotide sequence: TGTGCCAGCAGCCAATCAACCAATCAGCCCCAGCATTTT. Amino acids: CASSQSTNQPQHF. V is TRBV7-2 and J is TRBJ1-5; D gene uncertain. The V end was cut by 5 bases, the J end by 3 bases, with 8 bases between. The CDR3 extends over 13 amino acids. Germline V gene sequence: CDR1 SGHTA, CDR2 FQGNSA.

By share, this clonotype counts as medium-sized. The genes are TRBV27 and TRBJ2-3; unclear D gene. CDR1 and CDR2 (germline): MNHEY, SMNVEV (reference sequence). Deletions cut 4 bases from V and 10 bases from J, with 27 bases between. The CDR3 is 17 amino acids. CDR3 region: CASSSSTASTPSQSQYF. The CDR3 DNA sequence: TGTGCCAGCAGTTCTTCAACAGCCTCAACTCCCTCGCAGTCGCAGTATTTT.

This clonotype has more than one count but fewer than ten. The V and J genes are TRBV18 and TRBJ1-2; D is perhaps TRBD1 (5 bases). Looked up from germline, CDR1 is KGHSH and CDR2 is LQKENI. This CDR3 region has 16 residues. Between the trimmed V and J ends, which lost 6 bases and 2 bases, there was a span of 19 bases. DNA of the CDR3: TGTGCCAGCTCCCACGGTCCCGGGACCTTCAACTATGGCTACACCTTC. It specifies CASSHGPGTFNYGYTF. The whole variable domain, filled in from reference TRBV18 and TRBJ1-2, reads NAGVMQNPRHLVRRRGQEARLRCSPMKGHSHVYWYRQLPEEGLKFMVYLQKENIIDESGMPKERFSAEFPKEGPSILRIQQVVRGDSAAYFCASSHGPGTFNYGYTFGSGTRLTVV.

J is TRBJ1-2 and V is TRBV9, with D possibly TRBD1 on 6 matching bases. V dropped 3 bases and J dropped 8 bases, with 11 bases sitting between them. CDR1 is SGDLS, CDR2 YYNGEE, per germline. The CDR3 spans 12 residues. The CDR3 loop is CASSARGRGYTF. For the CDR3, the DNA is TGTGCCAGCAGCGCCCGGGGGCGCGGCTACACCTTC.

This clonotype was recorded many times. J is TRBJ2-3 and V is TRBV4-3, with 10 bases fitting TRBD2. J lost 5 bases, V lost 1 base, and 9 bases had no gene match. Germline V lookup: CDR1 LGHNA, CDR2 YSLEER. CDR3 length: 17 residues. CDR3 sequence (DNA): TGCGCCAGCAGCCAAGGGCTAGCGGGAGTCATAGGAGATACGCAGTATTTT. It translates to CASSQGLAGVIGDTQYF.

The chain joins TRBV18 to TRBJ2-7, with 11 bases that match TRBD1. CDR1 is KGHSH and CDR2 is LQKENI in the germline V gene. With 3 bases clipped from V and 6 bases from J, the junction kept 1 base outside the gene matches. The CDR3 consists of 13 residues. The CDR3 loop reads CASSPGQGGEQYF. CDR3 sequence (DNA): TGTGCCAGCTCACCGGGACAGGGGGGCGAGCAGTACTTC.

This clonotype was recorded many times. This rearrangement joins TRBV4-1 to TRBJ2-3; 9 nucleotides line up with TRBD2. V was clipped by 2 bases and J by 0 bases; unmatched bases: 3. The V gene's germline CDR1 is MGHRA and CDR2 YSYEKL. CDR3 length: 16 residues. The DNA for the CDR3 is TGCGCCAGCAGCCAACTAGCGGGACGCAGCACAGATACGCAGTATTTT. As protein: CASSQLAGRSTDTQYF.

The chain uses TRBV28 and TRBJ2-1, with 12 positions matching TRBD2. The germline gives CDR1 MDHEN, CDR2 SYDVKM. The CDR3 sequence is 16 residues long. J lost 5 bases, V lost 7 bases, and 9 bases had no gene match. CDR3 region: CASIPIGTSGHNEQFF. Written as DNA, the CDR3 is TGTGCCAGCATTCCTATCGGGACTAGCGGGCACAATGAGCAGTTCTTC.

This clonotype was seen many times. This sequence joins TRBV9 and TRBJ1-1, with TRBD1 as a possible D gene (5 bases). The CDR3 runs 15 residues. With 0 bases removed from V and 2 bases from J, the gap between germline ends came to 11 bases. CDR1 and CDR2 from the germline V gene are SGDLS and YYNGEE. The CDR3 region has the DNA TGTGCCAGCAGCGTAGGGACACCTAAAAACACTGAAGCTTTCTTT. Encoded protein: CASSVGTPKNTEAFF.

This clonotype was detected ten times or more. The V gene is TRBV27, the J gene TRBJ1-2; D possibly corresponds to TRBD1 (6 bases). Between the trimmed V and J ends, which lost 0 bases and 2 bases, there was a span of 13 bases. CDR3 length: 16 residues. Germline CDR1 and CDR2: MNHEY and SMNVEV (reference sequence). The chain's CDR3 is CASSLSFRGQNYGYTF. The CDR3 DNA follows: TGTGCCAGCAGTTTATCTTTTCGGGGGCAGAACTATGGCTACACCTTC.

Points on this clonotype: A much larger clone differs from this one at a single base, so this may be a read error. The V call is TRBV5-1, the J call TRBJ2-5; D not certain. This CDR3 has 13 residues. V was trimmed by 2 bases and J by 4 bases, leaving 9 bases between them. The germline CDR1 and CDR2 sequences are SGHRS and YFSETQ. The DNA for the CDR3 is TGCGCCAGCAGCTTACTACAGCTAGAGACCCAGTACTTC. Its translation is CASSLLQLETQYF.

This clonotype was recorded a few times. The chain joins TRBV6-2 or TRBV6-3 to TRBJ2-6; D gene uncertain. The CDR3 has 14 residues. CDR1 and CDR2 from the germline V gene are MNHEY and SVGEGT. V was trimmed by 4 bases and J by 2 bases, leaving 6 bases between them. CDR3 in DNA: TGTGCCAGCAGTTCTATAACTGGGGCCAACGTCCTGACTTTC. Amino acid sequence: CASSSITGANVLTF.

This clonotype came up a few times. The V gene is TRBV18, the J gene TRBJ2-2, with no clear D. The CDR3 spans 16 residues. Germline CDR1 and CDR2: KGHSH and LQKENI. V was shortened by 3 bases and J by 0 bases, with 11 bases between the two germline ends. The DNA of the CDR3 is TGTGCCAGCTCACCGCCTTCCCGGGCGAACACCGGGGAGCTGTTTTTT. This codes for CASSPPSRANTGELFF.

In DNA form, the CDR3 reads TGTGCCAGCAGTTCCCTAGCGGGAGGGCCTGGTGAGCAGTTCTTC. Its translation is CASSSLAGGPGEQFF. This sequence joins TRBV6-2 or TRBV6-3 and TRBJ2-1; 12 nucleotides align to TRBD2. Germline trimming cut 4 bases from V and 9 bases from J; bases unmatched to any gene: 7. The germline V gene encodes CDR1 MNHEY and CDR2 SVGEGT. This CDR3 is 15 amino acids long.

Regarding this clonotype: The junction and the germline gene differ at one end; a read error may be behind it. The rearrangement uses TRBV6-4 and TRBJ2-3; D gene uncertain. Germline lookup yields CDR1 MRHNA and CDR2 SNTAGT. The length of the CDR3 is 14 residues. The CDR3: CASSANDYTDTQNF. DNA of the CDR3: TGTGCCAGCAGTGCCAATGATTATACAGATACGCAGAATTTT.

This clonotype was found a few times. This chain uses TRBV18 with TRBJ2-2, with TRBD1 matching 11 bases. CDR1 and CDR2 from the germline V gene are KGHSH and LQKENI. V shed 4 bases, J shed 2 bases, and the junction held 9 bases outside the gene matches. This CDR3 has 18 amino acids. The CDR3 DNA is TGTGCCAGCTCACTAATCGCCGGGACAGGGGGTAACACCGGGGAGCTGTTTTTT. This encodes CASSLIAGTGGNTGELFF.